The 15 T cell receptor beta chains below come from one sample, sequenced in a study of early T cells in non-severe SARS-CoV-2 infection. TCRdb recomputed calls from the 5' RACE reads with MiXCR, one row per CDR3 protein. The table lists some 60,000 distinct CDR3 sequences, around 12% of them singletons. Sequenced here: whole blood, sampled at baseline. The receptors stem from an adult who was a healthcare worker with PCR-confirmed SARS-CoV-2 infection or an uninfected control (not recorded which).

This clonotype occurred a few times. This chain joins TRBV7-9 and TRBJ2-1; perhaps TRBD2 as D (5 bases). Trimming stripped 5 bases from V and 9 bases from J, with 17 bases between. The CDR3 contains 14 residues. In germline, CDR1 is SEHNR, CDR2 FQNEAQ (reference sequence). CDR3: CASSPATRVGEQFF. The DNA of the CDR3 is TGTGCCAGCAGCCCCGCCACTAGGGTAGGTGAGCAGTTCTTC.

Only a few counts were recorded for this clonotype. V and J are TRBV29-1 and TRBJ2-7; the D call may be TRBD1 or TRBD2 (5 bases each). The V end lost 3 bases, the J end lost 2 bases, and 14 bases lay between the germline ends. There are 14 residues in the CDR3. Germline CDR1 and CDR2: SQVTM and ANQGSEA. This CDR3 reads CSVDMPGSTYEQYF. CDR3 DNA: TGCAGCGTTGATATGCCAGGGAGTACCTACGAGCAGTACTTC.

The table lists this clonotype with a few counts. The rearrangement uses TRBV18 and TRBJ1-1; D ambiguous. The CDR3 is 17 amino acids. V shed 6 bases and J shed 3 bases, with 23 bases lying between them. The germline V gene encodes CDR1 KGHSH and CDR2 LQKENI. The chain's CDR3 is CASSLAVVRTKDTEAFF. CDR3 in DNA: TGTGCCAGCTCCCTTGCTGTTGTGCGAACCAAGGACACTGAAGCTTTCTTT.

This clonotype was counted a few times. CDR3 protein: CSVERQGINEQFF. CDR3 nucleotides: TGCAGCGTTGAAAGACAGGGGATTAATGAGCAGTTCTTC. The chain has TRBV29-1 and TRBJ2-1, with TRBD1 matching 8 bases. This CDR3 region has 13 residues. J lost 7 bases, V lost 2 bases, and 4 bases had no gene match. Germline loops: CDR1 SQVTM, CDR2 ANQGSEA.

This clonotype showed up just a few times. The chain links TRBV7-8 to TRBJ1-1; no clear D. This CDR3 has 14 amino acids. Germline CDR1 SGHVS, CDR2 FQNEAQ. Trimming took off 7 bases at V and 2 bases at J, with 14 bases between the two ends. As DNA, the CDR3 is TGTGCCAGCACCAAAGCAGGAGATAACACTGAAGCTTTCTTT. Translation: CASTKAGDNTEAFF.

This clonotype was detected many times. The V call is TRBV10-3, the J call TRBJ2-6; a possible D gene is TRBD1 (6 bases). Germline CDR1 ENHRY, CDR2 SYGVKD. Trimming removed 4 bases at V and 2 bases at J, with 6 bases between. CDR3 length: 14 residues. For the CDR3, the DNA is TGTGCCATCAGTGCAGGGGCTGGGGCCAACGTCCTGACTTTC. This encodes CAISAGAGANVLTF.

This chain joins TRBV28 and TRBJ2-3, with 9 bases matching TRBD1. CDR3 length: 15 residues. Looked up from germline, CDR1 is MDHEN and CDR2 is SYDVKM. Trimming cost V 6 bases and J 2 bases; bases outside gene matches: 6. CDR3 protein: CASSPGQGSTDTQYF. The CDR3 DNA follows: TGTGCCAGCAGCCCCGGACAGGGGTCCACAGATACGCAGTATTTT.

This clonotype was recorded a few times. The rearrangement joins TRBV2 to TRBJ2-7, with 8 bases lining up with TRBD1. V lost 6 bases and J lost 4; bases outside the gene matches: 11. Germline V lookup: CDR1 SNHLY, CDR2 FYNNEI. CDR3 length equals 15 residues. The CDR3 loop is CASRGRTGSSYEQYF. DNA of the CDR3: TGTGCCAGCAGGGGCCGGACAGGGAGCTCTTACGAGCAGTACTTC.

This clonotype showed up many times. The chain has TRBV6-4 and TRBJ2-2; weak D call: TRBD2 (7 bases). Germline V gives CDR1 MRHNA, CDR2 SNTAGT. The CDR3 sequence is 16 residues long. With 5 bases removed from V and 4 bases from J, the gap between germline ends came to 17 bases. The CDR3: CASSHEGGSGTGELFF. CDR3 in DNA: TGTGCCAGCAGTCATGAGGGGGGGAGCGGCACCGGGGAGCTGTTTTTT.

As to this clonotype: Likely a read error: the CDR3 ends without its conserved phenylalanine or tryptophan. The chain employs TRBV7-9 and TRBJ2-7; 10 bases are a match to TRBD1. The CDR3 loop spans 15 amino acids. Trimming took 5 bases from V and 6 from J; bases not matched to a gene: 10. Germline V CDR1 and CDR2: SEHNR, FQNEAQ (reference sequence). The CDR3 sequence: CASSKGTGESIEQYS. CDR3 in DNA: TGTGCCAGCAGCAAAGGGACAGGGGAGTCTATCGAGCAGTACTCC.

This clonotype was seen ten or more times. This CDR3 reads CASSEGGSEEEQYF. The CDR3 DNA is TGTGCCAGCAGTGAAGGCGGGTCCGAGGAAGAGCAGTACTTC. This sequence joins TRBV2 and TRBJ2-7; D perhaps matches TRBD2 (5 bases). The CDR3 contains 14 residues. CDR1 is SNHLY, CDR2 FYNNEI, per germline. V lost 1 base and J 7 bases, leaving 14 bases between the germline ends.

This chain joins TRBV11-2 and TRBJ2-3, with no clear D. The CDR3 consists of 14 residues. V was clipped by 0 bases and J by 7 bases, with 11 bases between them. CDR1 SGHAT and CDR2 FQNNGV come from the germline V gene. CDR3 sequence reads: CASSLDHRSYTQYF. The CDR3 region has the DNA TGTGCCAGCAGCTTAGATCACCGGTCATATACGCAGTATTTT.

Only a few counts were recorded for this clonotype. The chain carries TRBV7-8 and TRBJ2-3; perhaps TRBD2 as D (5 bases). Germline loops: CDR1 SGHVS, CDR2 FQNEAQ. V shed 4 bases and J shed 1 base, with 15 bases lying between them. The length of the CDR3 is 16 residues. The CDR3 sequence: CASSSSLAERTDTQYF. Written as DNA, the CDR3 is TGTGCCAGCAGCTCTAGCCTGGCGGAGCGCACAGATACGCAGTATTTT.

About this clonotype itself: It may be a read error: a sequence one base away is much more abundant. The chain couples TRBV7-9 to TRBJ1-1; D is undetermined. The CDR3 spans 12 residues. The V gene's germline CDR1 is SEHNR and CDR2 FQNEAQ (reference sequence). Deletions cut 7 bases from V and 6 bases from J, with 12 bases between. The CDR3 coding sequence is TGTGCCAGCAACTCCGGACGGGCTGAAGCTTTCTTT. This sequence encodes CASNSGRAEAFF.

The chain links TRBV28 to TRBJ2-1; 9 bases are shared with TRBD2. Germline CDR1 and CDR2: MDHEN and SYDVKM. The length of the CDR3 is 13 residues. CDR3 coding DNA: TGTGCGATCTGCAGCGGGAGGCTCAATGAGCAGTTCTTC. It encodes CAICSGRLNEQFF.